The present T cell receptor (beta chain) was sequenced within a study of post-analysis software for immune sequencing data. The CDR3 loop spans 15 amino acids. The germline gives CDR1 SGHRS, CDR2 YFSETQ. With V trimmed by 0 bases and J by 0 bases, 2 bases remained unmatched. Prepared TCR beta cDNA libraries contained unique molecular identifiers. TCRdb re-analysed the PCR reads in MiXCR, keeping a single row per CDR3 protein. The sample has fewer than 550,000 distinct CDR3 sequences, roughly 34% seen once. About this clonotype itself: Its target is not known.

Study observations and caveats: Compared with controls, patients showed significantly lower normalized Chao1 diversity. Five or six TRBV segments, TRBV5-6, TRBV5-1 and TRBV20-1 among them, were found more frequent in patients than controls.

The TCR originated in a girl under 18 with multiple sclerosis. The chain has TRBV5-1 and TRBJ1-2; 7 bases fit TRBD1. Sequencing was carried out using blood. The CDR3 bases are TGCGCCAGCAGCTTGGCCGGGACAGCTAACTATGGCTACACCTTC. It translates to CASSLAGTANYGYTF. The full variable domain, completed using reference TRBV5-1 and TRBJ1-2, is KAGVTQTPRYLIKTRGQQVTLSCSPISGHRSVSWYQQTPGQGLQFLFEYFSETQRNKGNFPGRFSGRQFSNSRSEMNVSTLELGDSALYLCASSLAGTANYGYTFGSGTRLTVV.